This T cell receptor (beta chain) was found in a study of T-cell reconstitution after alpha-beta-depleted transplantation in children. Unique molecular identifiers featured in how the TCRbeta library was prepared. Via MiXCR, TCRdb re-called the PCR reads, giving one row per CDR3 protein. The data show a few hundred thousand distinct CDR3 sequences, 7.5% to 10% seen once. The V gene lost 6 bases and the J gene lost 3 bases, with 7 bases spanning the gap. CDR1 and CDR2 (germline): SGHRS, YFSETQ. The CDR3 extends over 11 amino acids. This clonotype was seen ten or more times. The receptor was isolated from a human donor who donated a stem cell graft to a child with SCID. Here the sequenced sample was PBMCs from the stem cell graft donor, taken from the stem cell graft. J is TRBJ2-7 and V is TRBV5-1; no firm D call. The CDR3 protein is CASTDDYEQYF. CDR3 bases: TGCGCCAGCACCGATGACTACGAGCAGTACTTC.